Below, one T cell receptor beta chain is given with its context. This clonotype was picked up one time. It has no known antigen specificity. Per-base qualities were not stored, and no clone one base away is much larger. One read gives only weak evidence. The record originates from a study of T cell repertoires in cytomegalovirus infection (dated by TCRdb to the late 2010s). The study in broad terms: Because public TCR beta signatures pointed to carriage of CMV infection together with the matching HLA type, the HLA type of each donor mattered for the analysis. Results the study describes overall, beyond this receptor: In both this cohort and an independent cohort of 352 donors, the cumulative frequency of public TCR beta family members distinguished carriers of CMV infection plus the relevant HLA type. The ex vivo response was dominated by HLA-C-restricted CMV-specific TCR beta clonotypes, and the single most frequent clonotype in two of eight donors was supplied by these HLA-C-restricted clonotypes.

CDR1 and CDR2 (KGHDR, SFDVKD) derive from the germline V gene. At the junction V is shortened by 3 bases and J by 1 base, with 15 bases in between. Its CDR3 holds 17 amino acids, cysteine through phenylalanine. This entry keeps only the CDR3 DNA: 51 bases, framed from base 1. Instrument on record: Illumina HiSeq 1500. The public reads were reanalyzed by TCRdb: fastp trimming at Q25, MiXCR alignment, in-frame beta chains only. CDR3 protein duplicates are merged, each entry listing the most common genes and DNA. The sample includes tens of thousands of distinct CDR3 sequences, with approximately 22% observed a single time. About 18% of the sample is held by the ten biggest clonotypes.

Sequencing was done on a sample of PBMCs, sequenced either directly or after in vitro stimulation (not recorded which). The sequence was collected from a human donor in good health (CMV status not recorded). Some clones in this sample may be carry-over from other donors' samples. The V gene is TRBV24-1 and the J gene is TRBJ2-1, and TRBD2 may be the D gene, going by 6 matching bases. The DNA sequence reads TGTGCCACCAGTGATCCCATATCGGGGGAATCCTACAATGAGCAGTTCTTC. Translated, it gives CATSDPISGESYNEQFF.